What follows describes a single T cell receptor beta chain. The antigen remains unidentified. The data belong to a study of regulatory T cells in long-lasting Graves disease. Overall study results and limits: Sample size, which was small, may have reduced accuracy.

Assembly of TCR beta libraries relied on iRepertoire HTBI primers together with Arm-PCR of CDR3 regions. TCRdb reprocessed the multiplex PCR reads with MiXCR, giving one entry per CDR3 protein. The data contain approximately 540,000 distinct CDR3 sequences, around 11% of them singletons. V lost 3 bases and J 4 bases, leaving 16 bases between the germline ends. CDR1 MGHRA and CDR2 YSYEKL come from the germline V gene. This CDR3 has 16 residues. As to time point: newly diagnosed GD, antithyroid drugs for less than 3 months. RNA isolated from PBMCs was used to make the TCR library. This sample also appeared in a second study, on T cells in Graves' hyperthyroidism and ophthalmopathy.

The sequence was collected from a woman aged 25-40 years with Graves disease. The sample here was peripheral blood mononuclear cells (PBMCs), taken at new diagnosis, from a patient treated with antithyroid drugs. The chain carries TRBV4-1 and TRBJ2-1, with D possibly being TRBD1 or TRBD2 (5 bases each). The CDR3 DNA is TGCGCCAGCAGCCACCCATCTAGAGGGGAATACAATGAGCAGTTCTTC. Encoded protein: CASSHPSRGEYNEQFF.